The 14 T cell receptor beta chains in this list originate from one sample, sequenced in a study of cytomegalovirus exposure and HLA in healthy donors. The PCR made use of 60 Vbeta and 13 Jbeta primers. Repertoires were generated with immunoSEQ multiplex PCR, while TCRdb's copy carries only in-frame clones and drops some. With about 160,000 clones in the sample, the ten largest clones hold 1% to 1.5%. The sequencing input was PBMCs. These receptors originate from a woman aged 55-70 years in good health and CMV-seronegative.

The chain couples TRBV2 to TRBJ2-1, with D possibly being TRBD1 (6 bases). The V and J ends lost 2 bases and 9 bases respectively, with 8 bases between them. Germline V gives CDR1 SNHLY, CDR2 FYNNEI. This CDR3 has 12 amino acids. Written as DNA, the CDR3 is TGTGCCAGCAGTGAAAACAGGGTTGAGCAGTTCTTC. This gives the protein CASSENRVEQFF.

The genes are TRBV5-4 and TRBJ2-1, with a tentative D call TRBD2 (6 bases). CDR1 and CDR2 (germline): SGHNT, YYREEE (reference sequence). The CDR3 loop spans 14 amino acids. Trimming pared 0 bases from V and 7 bases from J, leaving 11 bases between. The CDR3 reads CASSLGGGENEQFF. The DNA for the CDR3 is TGTGCCAGCAGCTTGGGTGGAGGGGAGAATGAGCAGTTCTTC.

The chain uses TRBV6-5 and TRBJ1-6, with a weak D call TRBD1 (5 bases). The CDR3 runs to 16 residues. V was cut by 2 bases and J by 11 bases, with 19 bases left in between. Germline loops: CDR1 MNHEY, CDR2 SVGAGI. CDR3 in DNA: TGTGCCAGCAGTTACAGAGGACAACCATTCTCGGCACCCCTCCACTTT. This gives the protein CASSYRGQPFSAPLHF.

This rearrangement joins TRBV27 to TRBJ1-2, with TRBD1 as a possible D gene (5 bases). The ends were cut back, 1 base at V and 0 bases at J, with 9 bases in the middle. There are 15 residues in the CDR3. Germline V gene data show CDR1 as MNHEY and CDR2 as SMNVEV (reference sequence). The CDR3 is CASSLLPGTNYGYTF. For the CDR3, the DNA is TGTGCCAGCAGTTTATTGCCAGGGACTAACTATGGCTACACCTTC.

This chain joins TRBV4-2 and TRBJ2-1; D perhaps matches TRBD1 (5 bases). The CDR3 spans 14 residues. Germline V gene data show CDR1 as LGHNA and CDR2 as YNFKEQ. Trimming left V 5 bases short and J 1 base short, with 9 bases between. CDR3 DNA sequence: TGTGCCAGCAGCTTCCCAGGGTCCTACAATGAGCAGTTCTTC. Its translation is CASSFPGSYNEQFF.

The chain employs TRBV5-1 and TRBJ2-3, with 8 bases lining up with TRBD1. Trimming removed 4 bases from V and 5 bases from J; junction bases left unmatched: 18. The CDR3 is 18 residues long. Germline V gives CDR1 SGHRS, CDR2 YFSETQ. CDR3 loop: CASSLPSGGQRFEDTQYF. The DNA for the CDR3 is TGCGCCAGCAGCCTTCCGTCAGGGGGCCAGAGGTTTGAAGATACGCAGTATTTT.

This rearrangement joins TRBV19 to TRBJ2-2; 10 nucleotides match TRBD1. V gave up 7 bases and J gave up 4 bases; unmatched junction bases: 9. Germline CDR1 and CDR2: LNHDA and SQIVND (reference sequence). The CDR3 extends over 16 amino acids. The CDR3 DNA sequence: TGTGCCAGTACCAGAGGGTGGACAGGGGGCACCGGGGAGCTGTTTTTT. Amino acids: CASTRGWTGGTGELFF.

This chain connects TRBV7-8 to TRBJ1-5, with D perhaps matching TRBD1 (5 bases). V was pared by 2 bases and J by 2 bases, with 10 bases between. The germline V gene encodes CDR1 SGHVS and CDR2 FQNEAQ. The CDR3 covers 15 residues. CDR3 amino acids: CASSLSQVRNQPQHF. DNA for the CDR3: TGTGCCAGCAGCTTATCACAGGTTCGCAATCAGCCCCAGCATTTT. The entire variable domain, with the rest obtained from reference TRBV7-8 and TRBJ1-5, is as follows: GAGVSQSPRYKVAKRGQDVALRCDPISGHVSLFWYQQALGQGPEFLTYFQNEAQLDKSGLPSDRFFAERPEGSVSTLKIQRTQQEDSAVYLCASSLSQVRNQPQHFGDGTRLSIL.

V usage is TRBV5-1 and J usage is TRBJ2-3; 10 bases are shared with TRBD2. The CDR3 consists of 18 residues. Germline V lookup: CDR1 SGHRS, CDR2 YFSETQ. Trimming cost V 3 bases and J 0 bases; bases outside gene matches: 10. CDR3 DNA: TGCGCCAGCAGCTCCGGGACTAGCGACTATTCTAGCACAGATACGCAGTATTTT. Translating gives CASSSGTSDYSSTDTQYF.

The V call is TRBV19, the J call TRBJ2-5; no clear D gene. Trimming left V 2 bases short and J 5 bases short, with 9 bases between. Germline CDR1 LNHDA, CDR2 SQIVND (reference sequence). This CDR3 is built from 13 residues. The DNA of the CDR3 is TGTGCCAGTAGTATAAGACAATTTGAGACCCAGTACTTC. Its translation is CASSIRQFETQYF.

The chain combines TRBV7-6 with TRBJ2-2; TRBD2 agrees at 8 bases. The CDR3 is made up of 17 amino acids. The J segment lost 0 bases and the V segment lost 0 bases, leaving 3 bases of the junction unmatched. Germline CDR1 is SGHVS and CDR2 is FNYEAQ. CDR3 sequence: CASSLASGTTNTGELFF. For the CDR3, the DNA is TGTGCCAGCAGCTTAGCTAGCGGGACAACGAACACCGGGGAGCTGTTTTTT.

The rearrangement links TRBV27 to TRBJ1-2; D is unclear. The length of the CDR3 is 13 residues. The V and J ends lost 8 bases and 8 bases respectively, with 18 bases between them. Germline values: CDR1 MNHEY, CDR2 SMNVEV (reference sequence). DNA of the CDR3: TGTGCCAGCCTAATCCTCACCTCGGGGGGCTACACCTTC. Encoded protein: CASLILTSGGYTF.

The V call is TRBV2, the J call TRBJ1-1; 7 bases align to TRBD1. The trim removed 6 bases at V and 5 bases at J, leaving 15 bases unmatched. The V gene's germline CDR1 is SNHLY and CDR2 FYNNEI. The CDR3 covers 16 residues. The CDR3 DNA follows: TGTGCCAGCAGCACAGACAGGGCCACGGTGGGAACTGAAGCTTTCTTT. It specifies CASSTDRATVGTEAFF.

This sequence joins TRBV19 and TRBJ2-7, with D maybe TRBD1 (6 bases). This CDR3 region has 14 residues. Germline V CDR1 and CDR2: LNHDA, SQIVND (reference sequence). V was pared by 3 bases and J by 2 bases, with 11 bases between. The DNA of the CDR3 is TGTGCCAGTAGTATCGTGGACAGTCCCTACGAGCAGTACTTC. This translates into CASSIVDSPYEQYF.